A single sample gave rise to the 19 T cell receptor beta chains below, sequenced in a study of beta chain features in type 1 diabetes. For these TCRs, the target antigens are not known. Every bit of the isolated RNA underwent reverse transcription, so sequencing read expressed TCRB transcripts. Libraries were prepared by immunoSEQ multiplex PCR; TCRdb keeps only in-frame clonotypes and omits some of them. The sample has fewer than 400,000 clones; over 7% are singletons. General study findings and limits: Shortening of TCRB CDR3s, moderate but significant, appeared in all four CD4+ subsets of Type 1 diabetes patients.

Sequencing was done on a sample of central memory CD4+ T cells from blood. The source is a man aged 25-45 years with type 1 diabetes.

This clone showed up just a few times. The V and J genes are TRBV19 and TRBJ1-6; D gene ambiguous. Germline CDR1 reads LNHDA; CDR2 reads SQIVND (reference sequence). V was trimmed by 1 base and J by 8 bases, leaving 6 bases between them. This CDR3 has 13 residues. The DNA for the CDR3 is TGTGCCAGTAGTATAGTAAGAGATTCACCCCTCCACTTT. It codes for CASSIVRDSPLHF.

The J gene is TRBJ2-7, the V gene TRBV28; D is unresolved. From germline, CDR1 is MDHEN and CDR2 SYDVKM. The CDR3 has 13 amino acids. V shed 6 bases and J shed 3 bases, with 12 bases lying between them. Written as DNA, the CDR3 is TGTGCCAGCAGCCAAGGGCTGGGCTACGAGCAGTACTTC. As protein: CASSQGLGYEQYF. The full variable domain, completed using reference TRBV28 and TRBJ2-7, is DVKVTQSSRYLVKRTGEKVFLECVQDMDHENMFWYRQDPGLGLRLIYFSYDVKMKEKGDIPEGYSVSREKKERFSLILESASTNQTSMYLCASSQGLGYEQYFGPGTRLTVT.

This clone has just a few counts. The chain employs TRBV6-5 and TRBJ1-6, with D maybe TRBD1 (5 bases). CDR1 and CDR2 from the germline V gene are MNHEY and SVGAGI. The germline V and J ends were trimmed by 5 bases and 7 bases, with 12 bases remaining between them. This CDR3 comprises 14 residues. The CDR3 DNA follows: TGTGCCAGCAGTCCCGGGACTCTGAATTCACCCCTCCACTTT. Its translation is CASSPGTLNSPLHF.

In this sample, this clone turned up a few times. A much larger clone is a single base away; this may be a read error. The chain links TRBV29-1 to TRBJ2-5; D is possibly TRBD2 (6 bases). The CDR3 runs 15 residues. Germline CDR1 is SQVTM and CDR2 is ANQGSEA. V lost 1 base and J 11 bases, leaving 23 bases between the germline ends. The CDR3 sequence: CSVEGGGDPYYRQYF. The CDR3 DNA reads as TGCAGCGTTGAAGGGGGCGGGGACCCCTATTATCGTCAGTACTTC.

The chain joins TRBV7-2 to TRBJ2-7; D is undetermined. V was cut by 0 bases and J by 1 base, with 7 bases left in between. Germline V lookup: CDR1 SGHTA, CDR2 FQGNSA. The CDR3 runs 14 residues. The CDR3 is CASSLAQESYEQYF. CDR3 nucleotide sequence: TGTGCCAGCAGCTTAGCTCAAGAATCCTACGAGCAGTACTTC.

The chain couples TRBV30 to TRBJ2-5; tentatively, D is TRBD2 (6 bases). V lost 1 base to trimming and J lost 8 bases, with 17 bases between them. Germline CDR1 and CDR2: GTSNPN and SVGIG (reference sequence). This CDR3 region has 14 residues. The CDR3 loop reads CAWSGGGVLLTQYF. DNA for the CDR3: TGTGCCTGGAGTGGGGGCGGGGTATTACTTACCCAGTACTTC.

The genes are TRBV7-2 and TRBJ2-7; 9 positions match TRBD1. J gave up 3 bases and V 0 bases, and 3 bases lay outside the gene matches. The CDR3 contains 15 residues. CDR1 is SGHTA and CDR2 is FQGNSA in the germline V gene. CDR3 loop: CASSLAWGQGYEQYF. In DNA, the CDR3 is TGTGCCAGCAGCTTAGCGTGGGGACAGGGCTACGAGCAGTACTTC. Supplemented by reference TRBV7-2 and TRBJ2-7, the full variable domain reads GAGVSQSPSNKVTEKGKDVELRCDPISGHTALYWYRQSLGQGLEFLIYFQGNSAPDKSGLPSDRFSAERTGGSVSTLTIQRTQQEDSAVYLCASSLAWGQGYEQYFGPGTRLTVT.

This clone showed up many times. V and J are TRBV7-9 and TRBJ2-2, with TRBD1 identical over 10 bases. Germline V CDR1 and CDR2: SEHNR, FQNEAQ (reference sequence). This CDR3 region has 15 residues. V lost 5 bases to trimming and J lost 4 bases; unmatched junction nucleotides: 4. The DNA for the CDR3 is TGTGCCAGCAGCCTGGGACAGGGGAGCACCGGGGAGCTGTTTTTT. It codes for CASSLGQGSTGELFF.

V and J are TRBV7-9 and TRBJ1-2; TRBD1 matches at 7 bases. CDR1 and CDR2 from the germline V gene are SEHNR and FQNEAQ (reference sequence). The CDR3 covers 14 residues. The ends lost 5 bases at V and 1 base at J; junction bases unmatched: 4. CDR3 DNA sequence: TGTGCCAGCAGCCCCCGGGACAGTAACTATGGCTACACCTTC. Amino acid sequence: CASSPRDSNYGYTF.

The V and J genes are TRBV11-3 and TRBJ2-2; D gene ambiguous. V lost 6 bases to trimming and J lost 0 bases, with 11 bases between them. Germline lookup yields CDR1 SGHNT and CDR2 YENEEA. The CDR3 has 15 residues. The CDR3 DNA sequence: TGTGCCAGCAGTCGGGCCGAGACGAACACCGGGGAGCTGTTTTTT. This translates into CASSRAETNTGELFF.

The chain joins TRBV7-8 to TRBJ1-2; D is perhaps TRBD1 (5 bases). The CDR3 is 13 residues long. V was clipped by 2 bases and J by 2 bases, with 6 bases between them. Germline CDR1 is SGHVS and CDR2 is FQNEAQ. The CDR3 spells CASSLYRNYGYTF. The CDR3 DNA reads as TGTGCCAGCAGCTTATACAGGAACTATGGCTACACCTTC.

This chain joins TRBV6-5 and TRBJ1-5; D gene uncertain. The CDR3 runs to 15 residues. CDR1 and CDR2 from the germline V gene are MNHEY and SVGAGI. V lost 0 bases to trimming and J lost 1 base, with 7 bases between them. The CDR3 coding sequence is TGTGCCAGCAGTTACTCACCGGGGAGCAATCAGCCCCAGCATTTT. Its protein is CASSYSPGSNQPQHF.

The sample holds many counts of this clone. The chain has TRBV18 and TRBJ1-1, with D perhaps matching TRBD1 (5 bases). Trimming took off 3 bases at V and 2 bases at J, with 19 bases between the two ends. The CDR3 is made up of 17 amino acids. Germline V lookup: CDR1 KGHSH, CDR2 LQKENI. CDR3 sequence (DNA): TGTGCCAGCTCACCGGTTGGCGGGGGTGGTGGTAACACTGAAGCTTTCTTT. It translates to CASSPVGGGGGNTEAFF. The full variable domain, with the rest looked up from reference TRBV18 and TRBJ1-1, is NAGVMQNPRHLVRRRGQEARLRCSPMKGHSHVYWYRQLPEEGLKFMVYLQKENIIDESGMPKERFSAEFPKEGPSILRIQQVVRGDSAAYFCASSPVGGGGGNTEAFFGQGTRLTVV.

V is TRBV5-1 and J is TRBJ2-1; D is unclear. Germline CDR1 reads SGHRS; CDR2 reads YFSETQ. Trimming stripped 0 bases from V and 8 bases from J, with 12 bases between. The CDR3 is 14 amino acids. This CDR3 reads CASSLAWQTDEQFF. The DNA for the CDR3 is TGCGCCAGCAGCTTGGCCTGGCAGACCGATGAGCAGTTCTTC.

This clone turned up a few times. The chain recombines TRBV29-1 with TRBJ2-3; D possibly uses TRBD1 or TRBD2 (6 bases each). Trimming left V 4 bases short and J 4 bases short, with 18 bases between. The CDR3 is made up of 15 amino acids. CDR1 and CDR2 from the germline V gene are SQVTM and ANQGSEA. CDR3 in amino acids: CSVVKGGPNSDTQYF. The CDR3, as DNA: TGCAGCGTTGTTAAGGGGGGCCCTAATTCAGATACGCAGTATTTT.

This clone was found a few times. CDR3 nucleotides: TGTGCCAGCAGTTACGGGGACTATGGCTACACCTTC. The encoded protein is CASSYGDYGYTF. This chain links TRBV6-5 with TRBJ1-2; no clear D. The V end lost 2 bases, the J end lost 3 bases, and 4 bases lay between the germline ends. Germline CDR1 MNHEY, CDR2 SVGAGI. The CDR3 loop spans 12 amino acids.

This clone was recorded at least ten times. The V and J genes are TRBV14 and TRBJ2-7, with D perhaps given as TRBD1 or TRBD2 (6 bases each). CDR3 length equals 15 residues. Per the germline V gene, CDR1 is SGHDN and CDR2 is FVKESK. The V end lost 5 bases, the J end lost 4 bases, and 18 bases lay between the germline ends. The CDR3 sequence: CASSNLGTGRYEQYF. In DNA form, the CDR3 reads TGTGCCAGCAGCAACCTGGGAACAGGGAGGTACGAGCAGTACTTC. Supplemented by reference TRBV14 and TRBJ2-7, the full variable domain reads EAGVTQFPSHSVIEKGQTVTLRCDPISGHDNLYWYRRVMGKEIKFLLHFVKESKQDESGMPNNRFLAERTGGTYSTLKVQPAELEDSGVYFCASSNLGTGRYEQYFGPGTRLTVT.

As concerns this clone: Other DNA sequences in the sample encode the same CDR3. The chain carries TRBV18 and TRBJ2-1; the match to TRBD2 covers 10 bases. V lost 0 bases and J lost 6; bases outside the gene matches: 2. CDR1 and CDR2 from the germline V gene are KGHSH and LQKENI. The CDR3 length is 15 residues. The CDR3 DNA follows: TGTGCCAGCTCACCACCGAGCGGGGGGGCCAATGAGCAGTTCTTC. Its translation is CASSPPSGGANEQFF. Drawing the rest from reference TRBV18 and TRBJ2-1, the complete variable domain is NAGVMQNPRHLVRRRGQEARLRCSPMKGHSHVYWYRQLPEEGLKFMVYLQKENIIDESGMPKERFSAEFPKEGPSILRIQQVVRGDSAAYFCASSPPSGGANEQFFGPGTRLTVL.

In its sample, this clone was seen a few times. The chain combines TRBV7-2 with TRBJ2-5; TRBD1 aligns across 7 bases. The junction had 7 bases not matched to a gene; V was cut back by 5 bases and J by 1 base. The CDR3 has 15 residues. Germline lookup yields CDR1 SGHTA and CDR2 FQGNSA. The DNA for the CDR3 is TGTGCCAGCAGCCGGACAGGCCCCCTCCAAGAGACCCAGTACTTC. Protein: CASSRTGPLQETQYF.